The source of this T cell receptor (beta chain) is a study of CD8+ T cells in alopecia areata. With respect to this clone: Its antigen remains unidentified.

The CDR3 totals 17 residues. V dropped 4 bases and J dropped 1; count of bases not matched to a gene: 10. Germline V gene lookup returns CDR1 LNHDA and CDR2 SQIVND (reference sequence). The treatment is: oral pan-JAK inhibitor, 5-10 mg twice daily. Using a FACSAria, the CD4+ and CD8+ T cells were sorted from the PBMCs. RNA extraction was followed by reverse transcription into cDNA, which acted as the sequencing template. The repertoire was sequenced with immunoSEQ multiplex PCR; TCRdb's copy has only in-frame clones and lacks some. The sample has 60,000 to 85,000 clones, approximately 64% seen once; the top ten hold 20% to 30%. Study-level findings and limits: Scalp clonality and expanded CD8+ clones among the top 100 fell significantly with tofacitinib.

This TCR came from a human donor with alopecia areata. The chain carries TRBV19 and TRBJ2-4; 7 nucleotides agree with TRBD1. This specimen was CD8+ T cells sorted from blood, taken at week 24, from a patient treated with tofacitinib. The CDR3 DNA is TGTGCCAGTAGTACCCTAAGACAGGGTATGGCCAAAAACATTCAGTACTTC. Translation gives CASSTLRQGMAKNIQYF. Full variable domain (missing parts from reference TRBV19 and TRBJ2-4): DGGITQSPKYLFRKEGQNVTLSCEQNLNHDAMYWYRQDPGQGLRLIYYSQIVNDFQKGDIAEGYSVSREKKESFPLTVTSAQKNPTAFYLCASSTLRQGMAKNIQYFGAGTRLSVL.